The 2 T cell receptor beta chains below come from one sample, sequenced in a study of T cells after yellow fever vaccination. In TCRdb, the 5' RACE reads were re-called with MiXCR into one record per CDR3 protein. Among a few hundred thousand distinct CDR3 sequences, approximately 8% were seen once, and the ten largest hold around 3.5%. This specimen was CD4+ T cells sorted from PBMCs, taken 5 days after the yellow fever booster vaccination. These receptors were obtained from a man between 18 and 35 years old who received the YFV17D yellow fever vaccine.

This clonotype was observed at least ten times. The genes are TRBV7-2 and TRBJ1-1; D is possibly TRBD1 (5 bases). Trimming took 4 bases from V and 5 from J, leaving 17 bases between them. The CDR3 consists of 15 residues. The germline gives CDR1 SGHTA, CDR2 FQGNSA. Written as DNA, the CDR3 is TGTGCCAGCAGCTCGACTAGGGGTCAAGGAACTGAAGCTTTCTTT. This translates into CASSSTRGQGTEAFF. The entire variable domain, with the rest obtained from reference TRBV7-2 and TRBJ1-1, is as follows: GAGVSQSPSNKVTEKGKDVELRCDPISGHTALYWYRQSLGQGLEFLIYFQGNSAPDKSGLPSDRFSAERTGGSVSTLTIQRTQQEDSAVYLCASSSTRGQGTEAFFGQGTRLTVV.

The chain combines TRBV6-5 with TRBJ1-3; TRBD1 agrees at 8 bases. The CDR3 spans 15 residues. The ends lost 4 bases at V and 3 bases at J; junction bases unmatched: 5. Germline V gene lookup returns CDR1 MNHEY and CDR2 SVGAGI. CDR3 sequence: CASSLQGGLGNTIYF. As DNA, the CDR3 is TGTGCCAGCAGTTTACAGGGGGGCCTTGGAAACACCATATATTTT.